What follows describes a single T cell receptor (delta chain). The antigen remains undetermined. TCRdb has a much larger clone's protein, which differs at residue 6 from the translation of this DNA, likely because of a read error; what is shown is the protein translated from the DNA. This record comes from a study of gamma delta lymphoproliferative disorders and STAT genes. Study-level information: Gamma-chain libraries were built from at least 50 ng of genomic DNA with the LymphoTrack Dx TCRG Assay. The EuroClonality-NGS protocol was used to prepare delta libraries.

The receptor sequences were amplified from genomic DNA of peripheral blood mononuclear cells. Healthy adult blood donors, age- and sex-matched, served as controls. TCRdb processed the multiplex PCR reads again with the CATT caller. The sample carries around 1,400 delta-chain clones, around 0.9% recorded once. Study-level findings and limits: Whether leukemic clones are public or private remains unconfirmed.

CDR3 length: 21 residues. The junction had 29 bases not matched to a gene; V was cut back by 5 bases and J by 7 bases. Germline-derived CDR1 and CDR2 are TSWWSYY and QGS. The V and J genes are TRDV1 and TRDJ1, with 9 bases lining up with TRDD3. Sequenced material: blood. The source is a human donor in good health. This CDR3 is CALGQSLPHPLRLGDPSKLIF. CDR3 bases: TGTGCTCTTGGGCAATCCTTGCCACATCCCCTGAGACTGGGGGACCCCTCTAAACTCATCTTT.